This TCR beta chain was retrieved from a study of T cell responses to AZD1222 COVID-19 vaccine (dated by TCRdb to 2020 to 2022). With regard to the full study: AZD1222 recipients given second doses at about 4 weeks or at about 12 weeks were pooled, since spike-specific TCR depth and breadth were not found to differ between the two schedules. Enrollment into the trials was organized by age into subgroups of 18-55, 56-69 and 70-plus years, and those subgroups contained approximately 160, 26 and 62 TCR-sequenced participants, respectively. A total of around 240 trial participants underwent TCR sequencing, of whom some 200 had received two doses of AZD1222 and roughly 26 had received two doses of the MenACWY control vaccine. The paper's findings and limits, for the study overall: Only five or six AZD1222 recipients were SARS-CoV-2 seropositive at baseline, limiting conclusions about previously exposed vaccinees. CD4 TCRs associated with the vaccine covered the entire spike protein, and the dominant responses were in regions 160-218 and 743-854. Spike-specific TCR breadth and depth rose significantly after two AZD1222 doses compared with day 0 and with MenACWY recipients. Most participants were white British and females outnumbered males, and the authors suggested that clonal diversity may have been underestimated. Because no day 14 peak-response samples were available, repertoires were characterized only after the peak T cell response. The 56-69-year group was small, and its depth increase did not reach significance, likely because of low power. Epitopes outside the regions mutated in the B.1.351 and B.1.1.7 variants were reportedly recognized by nearly half of the unique spike-specific TCRs.

A note on this clone: Its antigen target is currently unknown. The record has no base qualities; no much larger clone is one base away.

The cysteine opens and the phenylalanine closes a CDR3 of 14 amino acids. Only the CDR3 DNA is retained, 42 bases long and in frame from the first base. As encoded in the germline V gene, CDR1 is SGHVS while CDR2 is FNYEAQ. V is cut by 1 base and J by 1 base, and the space between the germline ends is 4 bases. The intended sense of this specimen's time point label: baseline before first vaccination. Vaccinee samples were obtained from the UK trials COV001 and COV002, which included a single-blind randomized controlled phase 2/3 trial of AZD1222 (ChAdOx1 nCoV-19) in healthy adults. Trial participant PBMC samples were collected at day 0 and day 28 after the second dose for TCRbeta chain sequencing. The CDR3 regions of human TCRbeta chains were analyzed by immunosequencing. As for how the authors treated the data: TCRs in the repertoires were compared against a reference library of SARS-CoV-2-specific TCRs that had been generated with the MIRA antigen-specificity platform. Breadth was defined as the fraction of unique TCRs that were SARS-CoV-2-associated. Depth was defined as the fraction of total T cells that were SARS-CoV-2-associated. Using the MIRA data, each spike-specific TCR was mapped to the spike region that the TCR reacts to and placed in a CD4 or CD8 class. Log10-transformed breadth and depth values were compared by one-way ANOVA with Sidak's multiple comparisons tests. The source is immuneACCESS, and TCRdb retained only in-frame sequences with V and J called. Part of the clones is not carried over; for the studies checked, unresolved V genes explain less than half of this, and the remainder is unexplained. Clone size and the V and J calls come from that table; the DNA yielded D and trimming. Counted in this sample were about 55,000 clones; roughly 84% of them appeared once. Of the sample, about a quarter is held by the ten largest clones.

The source was peripheral blood, collected on day 0 of AZD1222 vaccination. The chain is made from TRBV7-6 and TRBJ2-2; no D gene is confidently identified. The sequence came from an adult in good health. The CDR3 in this case is CASSLGQNTGELFF. The sequence in DNA is TGTGCCAGCAGCTTAGGACAGAACACCGGGGAGCTGTTTTTT.